This TCR beta chain is from a study of OX40 agonist ivuxolimab in advanced cancers. The CDR3 is 15 residues long. Unmatched junction bases numbered 11, after V lost 8 bases and J lost 4 bases. Sequenced by immunoSEQ multiplex PCR; TCRdb stores in-frame clones only, minus some. The repertoire holds about 100,000 clones, with over 75% as singletons. V is TRBV23-1 and J is TRBJ2-7, with TRBD1 matching over 10 bases. TRBV23-1 is reported as an ORF; its role is uncertain. Here the sequenced sample was CD4+ or CD8+ T cells sorted from blood, taken in a trial of the OX40 agonist ivuxolimab. The receptor's source is an adult with an advanced solid tumor such as melanoma, head and neck, liver or kidney cancer. CDR3 nucleotide sequence: TGCGCCAGCTACCCAGCCCGGACAGGGGGATACGAGCAGTACTTC. Encoded protein: CASYPARTGGYEQYF.